This entry lists 15 T cell receptor beta chains sequenced from one sample in a study of cytomegalovirus exposure and HLA in healthy donors. The PCR ran on 60 Vbeta and 13 Jbeta primers. Clones were sequenced by immunoSEQ multiplex PCR, and TCRdb holds only the in-frame ones, with some missing. The sample includes 310,000 or so clones, approximately 90% of them seen just once. The specimen sequenced was PBMCs. The receptors shown here come from a woman between 18 and 29 years old in good health and CMV-seronegative.

This chain joins TRBV6-1 and TRBJ2-1; 9 bases align to TRBD2. Germline loops: CDR1 MNHNS, CDR2 SASEGT. V dropped 7 bases and J dropped 2; count of bases not matched to a gene: 6. This CDR3 has 15 residues. In nucleotides, the CDR3 is TGTGCCAGCAAGAAGACTAGCGGTACCTACAATGAGCAGTTCTTC. This translates into CASKKTSGTYNEQFF.

The chain joins TRBV7-9 to TRBJ2-1, with TRBD2 matching 8 bases. V gave up 6 bases and J gave up 8 bases; unmatched junction bases: 9. The CDR3 contains 14 residues. Germline loops: CDR1 SEHNR, CDR2 FQNEAQ (reference sequence). The CDR3 region has the DNA TGTGCCAGCAGTTCTTCACTAGCGGTCCATGAGCAGTTCTTC. Translated: CASSSSLAVHEQFF.

V is TRBV5-5 and J is TRBJ1-2, with D possibly being TRBD1 (6 bases). Deletions cut 5 bases from V and 2 bases from J, with 16 bases between. Germline-derived CDR1 and CDR2 are SGHKS and YYEKEE (reference sequence). The CDR3 contains 15 residues. CDR3 sequence: CASRIPGQLNYGYTF. The CDR3 DNA follows: TGTGCCAGCAGAATCCCTGGACAGTTGAACTATGGCTACACCTTC.

The V call is TRBV30, the J call TRBJ1-2, with 9 bases lining up with TRBD1. Per the germline V gene, CDR1 is GTSNPN and CDR2 is SVGIG (reference sequence). The CDR3 extends over 13 amino acids. V shed 5 bases, J shed 2 bases, and the junction held 3 bases outside the gene matches. CDR3 loop: CAWGGTGNYGYTF. The CDR3 DNA reads as TGTGCCTGGGGGGGGACAGGGAACTATGGCTACACCTTC. The full variable domain, completed using reference TRBV30 and TRBJ1-2, is SQTIHQWPATLVQPVGSPLSLECTVEGTSNPNLYWYRQAAGRGLQLLFYSVGIGQISSEVPQNLSASRPQDRQFILSSKKLLLSDSGFYLCAWGGTGNYGYTFGSGTRLTVV.

The chain links TRBV7-6 to TRBJ1-1, with 7 bases lining up with TRBD1. The length of the CDR3 is 16 residues. Germline V lookup: CDR1 SGHVS, CDR2 FNYEAQ. The V and J ends lost 0 bases and 1 base, in that order; junction bases with no gene match: 5. CDR3 residues: CASSLATGRRNTEAFF. CDR3 DNA: TGTGCCAGCAGCTTAGCGACAGGGAGGAGGAACACTGAAGCTTTCTTT.

The chain has TRBV10-3 and TRBJ2-1, with D possibly TRBD2 on 5 matching bases. The CDR3 length is 12 residues. Trimming removed 7 bases from V and 5 bases from J, with 9 bases in between. Germline lookup yields CDR1 ENHRY and CDR2 SYGVKD. DNA of the CDR3: TGTGCCATCAATAGCGATCACAATGAGCAGTTCTTC. Translated: CAINSDHNEQFF.

The chain uses TRBV7-2 and TRBJ2-3, with 9 bases identical to TRBD2. The CDR3 has 13 residues. Trimming took 7 bases from V and 10 from J; bases not matched to a gene: 9. In germline, CDR1 is SGHTA, CDR2 FQGNSA. This CDR3 is CASNGGGAEPQYF. In nucleotides, the CDR3 is TGTGCCAGCAACGGCGGGGGGGCCGAGCCGCAGTATTTT.

The chain is built from TRBV7-3 and TRBJ2-7; 14 bases are a match to TRBD2. The trim removed 5 bases at V and 8 bases at J, leaving 5 bases unmatched. The length of the CDR3 is 14 residues. Germline V gene data show CDR1 as SGHTA and CDR2 as FQGTGA. CDR3 loop: CASSLGLAGGQQYF. The CDR3 DNA follows: TGTGCCAGCAGCCTCGGACTAGCGGGGGGCCAGCAGTACTTC.

This rearrangement joins TRBV6-5 to TRBJ1-1; possibly TRBD1 for D (5 bases). The V end was cut by 0 bases, the J end by 6 bases, with 14 bases between. The V gene's germline CDR1 is MNHEY and CDR2 SVGAGI. This CDR3 is built from 15 residues. The CDR3 DNA is TGTGCCAGCAGTTACTCCCGGACCTCGGGGGCTGAAGCTTTCTTT. This encodes CASSYSRTSGAEAFF.

This chain connects TRBV11-2 to TRBJ2-7; TRBD2 agrees at 7 bases. The germline V gene has CDR1 SGHAT and CDR2 FQNNGV. V trimming: 5 bases; J trimming: 5 bases; junction bases outside the gene matches: 12. The CDR3 consists of 15 residues. The CDR3 protein is CASSQSRAGVNEQYF. CDR3 sequence (DNA): TGTGCCAGCAGCCAGTCCCGGGCGGGGGTCAACGAGCAGTACTTC.

V gene TRBV5-1 combines with J gene TRBJ2-5, with 12 bases identical to TRBD2. This CDR3 spans 17 amino acids. CDR1 and CDR2 (germline): SGHRS, YFSETQ. The V and J ends lost 3 bases and 5 bases, in that order; junction bases with no gene match: 11. CDR3 coding DNA: TGCGCCAGCAGCTATGGTCCTAGCGGGGGGGCTGGGGAGACCCAGTACTTC. Amino acids: CASSYGPSGGAGETQYF.

V and J are TRBV5-1 and TRBJ2-7, with a weak D call TRBD1 (6 bases). The CDR3 spans 15 residues. CDR1 is SGHRS and CDR2 is YFSETQ in the germline V gene. V gave up 4 bases and J gave up 0 bases, with 14 bases separating them. CDR3 nucleotides: TGCGCCAGCAGCGATCGAGGGGGAAGCTCCTACGAGCAGTACTTC. Protein product: CASSDRGGSSYEQYF.

J is TRBJ2-4 and V is TRBV28; no clear D. Germline CDR1 reads MDHEN; CDR2 reads SYDVKM. The ends were cut back, 5 bases at V and 0 bases at J, with 14 bases in the middle. This CDR3 is 16 amino acids long. CDR3 DNA sequence: TGTGCCAGCAGTCCGATAGACTGGATAGCCAAAAACATTCAGTACTTC. Its translation is CASSPIDWIAKNIQYF.

J is TRBJ2-7 and V is TRBV5-1; 8 bases line up with TRBD1. With 2 bases clipped from V and 5 bases from J, the junction kept 6 bases outside the gene matches. CDR1 is SGHRS, CDR2 YFSETQ, per germline. The CDR3 is 14 residues long. CDR3 coding DNA: TGCGCCAGCAGCTTAGGACAGGGTTACCACGAGCAGTACTTC. Translated, it gives CASSLGQGYHEQYF.

This clone was picked up many times. The chain has TRBV6-4 and TRBJ2-1, with 8 nucleotides matching TRBD2. The CDR3 consists of 15 residues. Germline V CDR1 and CDR2: MRHNA, SNTAGT. V trimming: 2 bases; J trimming: 4 bases; junction bases outside the gene matches: 4. The CDR3 region is CASSDKAGAYNEQFF. The CDR3 DNA sequence: TGTGCCAGCAGTGACAAAGCGGGGGCTTACAATGAGCAGTTCTTC.